This T cell receptor (beta chain) was recorded in a study of T cell changes during pregnancy in multiple sclerosis. This CDR3 region has 16 residues. Germline values: CDR1 LNHDA, CDR2 SQIVND (reference sequence). V was trimmed by 2 bases and J by 7 bases, leaving 15 bases between them. Assay: immunoSEQ multiplex PCR; the TCRdb copy retains only in-frame clones and omits some. The top ten hold about 3% of the sample, which has roughly 100,000 clones, approximately 93% seen once. Here the sequenced sample was peripheral blood, taken after pregnancy. The chain joins TRBV19 to TRBJ1-6; possible D gene TRBD1, 5 bases. This sequence originates from a female donor with multiple sclerosis, enrolled in a pregnancy study. The chain's CDR3 is CASSIITGTRNSPLHF. Here the CDR3 DNA reads TGTGCCAGTAGTATAATCACAGGAACAAGAAATTCACCCCTCCACTTT.